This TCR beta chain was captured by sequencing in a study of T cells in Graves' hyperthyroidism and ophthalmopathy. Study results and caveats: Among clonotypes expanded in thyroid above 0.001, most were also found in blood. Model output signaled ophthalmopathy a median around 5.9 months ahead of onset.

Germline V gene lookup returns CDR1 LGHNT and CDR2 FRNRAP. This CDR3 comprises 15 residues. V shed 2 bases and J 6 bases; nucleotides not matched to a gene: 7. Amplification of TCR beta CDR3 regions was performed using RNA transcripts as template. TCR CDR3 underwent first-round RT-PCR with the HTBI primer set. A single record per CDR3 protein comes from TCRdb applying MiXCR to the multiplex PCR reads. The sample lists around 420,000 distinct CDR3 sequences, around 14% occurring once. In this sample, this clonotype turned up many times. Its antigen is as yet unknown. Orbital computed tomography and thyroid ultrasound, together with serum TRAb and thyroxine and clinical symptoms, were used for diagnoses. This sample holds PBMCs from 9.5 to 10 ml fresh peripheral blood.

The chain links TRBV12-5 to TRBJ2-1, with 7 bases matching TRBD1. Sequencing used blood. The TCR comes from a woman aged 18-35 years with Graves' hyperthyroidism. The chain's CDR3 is CASGLTGQRVNEQFF. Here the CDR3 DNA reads TGTGCTAGTGGTTTGACGGGACAGCGAGTCAATGAGCAGTTCTTC.